This TCR beta chain derives from a study of cytomegalovirus exposure and HLA in healthy donors. Findings and limits, study-wide: The investigators catalogued 150 or so TCR beta chains as cytomegalovirus-associated.

Concerning this clone: Its specificity is unknown.

The CDR3 is 13 residues long. In germline, CDR1 is SQVTM, CDR2 ANQGSEA. V gave up 6 bases and J gave up 1 base; unmatched junction bases: 4. The assay was immunoSEQ multiplex PCR, and TCRdb's table has in-frame clones only and misses some. The sample consists of 110,000 to 150,000 clones, 84% of them appearing once. This chain joins TRBV29-1 and TRBJ2-5, with 8 bases lining up with TRBD1. The sequence came from a woman under 40 in good health and CMV-seronegative. Sequenced sample: PBMCs. The CDR3 sequence is CSVRRGLQETQYF. In nucleotides, the CDR3 is TGCAGCGTCCGCAGGGGGCTCCAAGAGACCCAGTACTTC. The complete variable domain, with remaining parts taken from reference TRBV29-1 and TRBJ2-5, reads SAVISQKPSRDICQRGTSLTIQCQVDSQVTMMFWYRQQPGQSLTLIATANQGSEATYESGFVIDKFPISRPNLTFSTLTVSNMSPEDSSIYLCSVRRGLQETQYFGPGTRLLVL.